A single sample is the source of the 22 T cell receptor beta chains below, sequenced in a study of control samples from healthy donors and cancer patients. TCRdb's copy holds only in-frame clones and misses some; the assay was immunoSEQ multiplex PCR. Of approximately 120,000 clones detected, around 92% appear once; the ten largest clones hold roughly 0.54%. What was sequenced was PBMCs. These receptors originate from an older man with head and neck cancer.

This chain links TRBV6-1 with TRBJ2-7; D not resolved. V was cut by 1 base and J by 1 base, with 11 bases left in between. This CDR3 is built from 15 residues. CDR1 and CDR2 (germline): MNHNS, SASEGT. As DNA, the CDR3 is TGTGCCAGCAGTGAAGACAGTTTTGGGTCCTACGAGCAGTACTTC. Its translation: CASSEDSFGSYEQYF.

The chain is built from TRBV6-2 or TRBV6-3 and TRBJ1-5; 8 nucleotides match TRBD1. Germline lookup yields CDR1 MNHEY and CDR2 SVGEGT. The CDR3 loop spans 18 amino acids. J was trimmed by 5 bases and V by 6 bases; bases with no gene match: 18. The CDR3 region is CASSGRQGDRGRYQPQHF. The DNA for the CDR3 is TGTGCCAGCAGCGGGAGACAGGGTGACAGGGGTCGGTATCAGCCCCAGCATTTT.

This rearrangement joins TRBV3-1 (or the pseudogene TRBV3-2) to TRBJ1-1; 9 bases are shared with TRBD1. CDR1 is LGHDT, CDR2 YNNKEL, per germline (reference sequence). The CDR3 has 14 amino acids. With V trimmed by 5 bases and J by 5 bases, 6 bases remained unmatched. CDR3 in amino acids: CASSLQGAKTEAFF. CDR3 nucleotide sequence: TGTGCCAGCAGCTTACAGGGGGCAAAAACTGAAGCTTTCTTT.

This chain uses TRBV5-8 with TRBJ1-2; TRBD1 aligns across 9 bases. CDR1 SGHTS and CDR2 YDEGEE come from the germline V gene. The CDR3 spans 14 residues. J lost 5 bases, V lost 2 bases, and 4 bases had no gene match. The CDR3: CASSLSGTGYGYTF. CDR3 nucleotide sequence: TGTGCCAGCAGCTTATCCGGGACAGGGTATGGCTACACCTTC.

The chain links TRBV2 to TRBJ2-5, with D perhaps assigned TRBD1 or TRBD2 (5 bases each). Germline CDR1 SNHLY, CDR2 FYNNEI. The CDR3 totals 14 residues. Trimming left V 4 bases short and J 1 base short, with 10 bases between. Written as DNA, the CDR3 is TGTGCCAGCAGTGGCCGGGACCGCCAAGAGACCCAGTACTTC. It specifies CASSGRDRQETQYF.

This clone was found once. This chain uses TRBV5-1 with TRBJ1-2; D perhaps matches TRBD1 (6 bases). Trimming cost V 0 bases and J 3 bases, with 12 bases left between them. Germline CDR1 SGHRS, CDR2 YFSETQ. The CDR3 consists of 15 residues. The CDR3 DNA reads as TGCGCCAGCAGCTTGGAGCCAGGGGCCCACTATGGCTACACCTTC. It translates to CASSLEPGAHYGYTF.

V gene TRBV25-1 combines with J gene TRBJ1-5, with a tentative D call TRBD1 (6 bases). Trimming removed 2 bases from V and 0 bases from J, with 11 bases in between. Per germline, CDR1 MGHDK and CDR2 SYGVNS. The CDR3 is 16 residues long. The CDR3 DNA reads as TGTGCCAGCAGTGAAGGGGGGGCTCATAGCAATCAGCCCCAGCATTTT. Amino acids: CASSEGGAHSNQPQHF.

CDR3 amino acids: CASSSQGTQTEAFF. The CDR3 DNA reads TGCGCCAGCAGCTCCCAGGGGACCCAAACTGAAGCTTTCTTT. V usage is TRBV5-1 and J usage is TRBJ1-1; D is perhaps TRBD1 (6 bases). Germline CDR1 reads SGHRS; CDR2 reads YFSETQ. CDR3 size: 14 residues. The ends were cut back, 3 bases at V and 5 bases at J, with 14 bases in the middle.

The CDR3 bases are TGTGCCAGCAGTTTAAGGGGATCTAACTATGGCTACACCTTC. It specifies CASSLRGSNYGYTF. V gene TRBV27 combines with J gene TRBJ1-2; tentatively, D is TRBD1 (5 bases). CDR1 is MNHEY, CDR2 SMNVEV, per germline (reference sequence). Trimming removed 2 bases at V and 0 bases at J, with 7 bases between. The CDR3 is 14 residues long.

The chain is built from TRBV20-1 and TRBJ2-1; D gene ambiguous. The CDR3 spans 11 residues. Germline values: CDR1 DFQATT, CDR2 SNEGSKA (reference sequence). V gave up 6 bases and J gave up 12 bases, with 15 bases separating them. CDR3 sequence: CSATSRSGQFF. CDR3 nucleotide sequence: TGCAGTGCCACGTCCCGATCGGGGCAGTTCTTC.

Only one count was recorded for this clone. The chain joins TRBV9 to TRBJ2-3, with TRBD2 identical over 8 bases. V lost 0 bases, J lost 3 bases, and 6 bases stayed unmatched. Germline V lookup: CDR1 SGDLS, CDR2 YYNGEE. The CDR3 sequence is 16 residues long. For the CDR3, the DNA is TGTGCCAGCAGCGTAGACTCCAGCGGGGGTACAGATACGCAGTATTTT. It yields the protein CASSVDSSGGTDTQYF.

To note about this clone: The same CDR3 is also encoded by other DNA sequences in this sample. The chain links TRBV18 to TRBJ1-1; D uncertain. Germline lookup yields CDR1 KGHSH and CDR2 LQKENI. The CDR3 totals 14 residues. The V and J ends lost 3 bases and 0 bases respectively, with 8 bases between them. As DNA, the CDR3 is TGTGCCAGCTCACCGGTCACAGTGAACACTGAAGCTTTCTTT. Residues: CASSPVTVNTEAFF.

The chain links TRBV9 to TRBJ2-3; the match to TRBD2 covers 11 bases. V lost 3 bases, J lost 6 bases, and 6 bases stayed unmatched. Germline CDR1 and CDR2: SGDLS and YYNGEE. The CDR3 has 15 residues. CDR3 sequence: CASSALAGDLDTQYF. CDR3 nucleotides: TGTGCCAGCAGCGCACTAGCGGGAGACCTCGATACGCAGTATTTT.

The rearrangement uses TRBV6-6 and TRBJ2-3; D not certain. CDR1 and CDR2 from the germline V gene are MNHNY and SVGAGI (reference sequence). This CDR3 spans 12 amino acids. Trimming took 6 bases from V and 2 from J, leaving 6 bases between them. Here the CDR3 DNA reads TGTGCCAGCAGCCCTTACACAGATACGCAGTATTTT. The encoded protein is CASSPYTDTQYF.

V and J are TRBV6-1 and TRBJ2-1; unclear D gene. The CDR3 extends over 10 amino acids. Looked up from germline, CDR1 is MNHNS and CDR2 is SASEGT. The germline V and J ends were trimmed by 2 bases and 13 bases, with 6 bases remaining between them. The CDR3 spells CASSERRQFF. The CDR3 coding sequence is TGTGCCAGCAGTGAACGCCGTCAGTTCTTC.

The chain has TRBV30 and TRBJ2-2; no definite D call. Germline V gene data show CDR1 as GTSNPN and CDR2 as SVGIG (reference sequence). This CDR3 is built from 13 residues. Trimming shortened V by 3 bases and J by 0 bases, and 5 bases separated the two germline ends. CDR3 protein: CAWRGSNTGELFF. The CDR3 nucleotides are TGTGCCTGGAGGGGATCGAACACCGGGGAGCTGTTTTTT.

V usage is TRBV2 and J usage is TRBJ1-1; possible D gene TRBD1, 5 bases. Germline V gene sequence: CDR1 SNHLY, CDR2 FYNNEI. CDR3 size: 15 residues. V lost 7 bases, J lost 4 bases, and 19 bases lay in between. This chain's CDR3 is CASTSGVGGSTEAFF. The CDR3 region has the DNA TGTGCCAGCACCTCGGGGGTGGGGGGGAGCACTGAAGCTTTCTTT. Combining the CDR3 with reference TRBV2 and TRBJ1-1 gives the whole variable domain EPEVTQTPSHQVTQMGQEVILRCVPISNHLYFYWYRQILGQKVEFLVSFYNNEISEKSEIFDDQFSVERPDGSNFTLKIRSTKLEDSAMYFCASTSGVGGSTEAFFGQGTRLTVV.

The rearrangement joins TRBV14 to TRBJ2-7, with 9 positions matching TRBD2. With V trimmed by 1 base and J by 0 bases, 1 base remained unmatched. The CDR3 loop spans 15 amino acids. Germline lookup yields CDR1 SGHDN and CDR2 FVKESK. For the CDR3, the DNA is TGTGCCAGCAGCCAAGGACTAGCGGACTCCTACGAGCAGTACTTC. Residues: CASSQGLADSYEQYF.

J is TRBJ2-1 and V is TRBV7-8; possible D gene TRBD1, 6 bases. Deletions cut 1 base from V and 8 bases from J, with 9 bases between. Per germline, CDR1 SGHVS and CDR2 FQNEAQ. The CDR3 covers 13 residues. As DNA, the CDR3 is TGTGCCAGCAGCTTAGACAGGGTCCATGAGCAGTTCTTC. It yields the protein CASSLDRVHEQFF.

CDR3 residues: CASSLANRAVTEAFF. The CDR3 DNA reads TGTGCCAGCAGCTTGGCGAACAGGGCGGTTACTGAAGCTTTCTTT. V gene TRBV5-6 combines with J gene TRBJ1-1, with D maybe TRBD1 (6 bases). This CDR3 spans 15 amino acids. Germline values: CDR1 SGHDT, CDR2 YYEEEE. Deletions cut 0 bases from V and 5 bases from J, with 14 bases between.

The chain couples TRBV5-1 to TRBJ2-5; D is unclear. Per germline, CDR1 SGHRS and CDR2 YFSETQ. CDR3 length equals 14 residues. Trimming took 1 base from V and 2 from J, leaving 9 bases between them. CDR3 DNA: TGCGCCAGCAGCTTGTCGGACCCACAAGAGACCCAGTACTTC. Translated: CASSLSDPQETQYF.

The chain couples TRBV21-1 to TRBJ2-7; the table gives TRBD2 as D, unverified against the DNA. TRBV21-1 is a recognized pseudogene. This CDR3 is built from 16 residues. The CDR3 bases are TGTGCCTGCACGCCCTCGGGTCACCCCTTATCCTACGAGCAGTACTTC. It codes for CACTPSGHPLSYEQYF.